This T cell receptor (beta chain) is from a study of blood T cell repertoires in COVID-19. Study details: Sources were T cells, B-cell-depleted T cells, or PBMCs; the material itself was cDNA or gDNA.

Libraries were prepared by immunoSEQ multiplex PCR; TCRdb keeps only in-frame clonotypes and omits some of them. The sample lists about 200,000 clones, around 82% occurring once. V trimming: 2 bases; J trimming: 7 bases; junction bases outside the gene matches: 11. CDR3 length equals 15 residues. The germline V gene has CDR1 SGHNT and CDR2 YYREEE (reference sequence). The study recruited people aged roughly 18 to 89 years across 20 to 30 US areas. Each participant's cohort was designated according to participant-reported clinical history. The receptor was derived from a woman in her 40s with acute COVID-19. The specimen was PBMCs or T cells enriched from blood (not recorded which). The chain combines TRBV5-4 with TRBJ1-1; 7 bases agree with TRBD1. The CDR3 spells CASSFPGQRPHEAFF. The CDR3 region has the DNA TGTGCCAGCAGCTTCCCGGGACAGCGCCCTCATGAAGCTTTCTTT.